This is a list of T cell receptor beta chains from one sample in a study of CD8 T cells in ankylosing spondylitis. TCRdb analysed the 5' RACE reads with MiXCR anew, one entry per CDR3 protein. The sample lists roughly 700,000 distinct CDR3 sequences; around 17% were seen once. Sequenced input: blood, either unsorted or a sorted T cell fraction (not recorded which). The receptors come from a male donor with ankylosing spondylitis. Both conserved end residues are part of each CDR3. The D gene is left open where the match is weak. Clone size is shown for a subset of rows, as once, few, many or a class of expanded clone.

v_call	j_call	d_call	clone_size	cdr3_aa	cdr3_nt
TRBV4-2	TRBJ1-5	TRBD1	few	CASSQEGTGDYQPQHF	TGTGCCAGCAGCCAAGAGGGGACAGGGGACTATCAGCCCCAGCATTTT
TRBV11-2	TRBJ2-3	TRBD2	NA	CASSLTPAGVRTDTQYF	TGTGCCAGCAGCTTAACCCCAGCGGGGGTACGCACAGATACGCAGTACTTT
TRBV10-3	TRBJ1-1	NA	NA	CAISATGSTEAFF	TGTGCCATCAGTGCTACAGGTTCTACTGAAGCTTTCTTT
TRBV20-1	TRBJ1-2	NA	few	CSARTPRGGYTF	TGCAGTGCTAGGACACCTAGGGGCGGCTACACCTTC
TRBV9	TRBJ1-1	TRBD1	NA	CASSVTPMTGVTEAFF	TGTGCCAGCAGCGTAACTCCTATGACAGGGGTAACTGAAGCTTTCTTT
TRBV3-1	TRBJ2-1	TRBD2	NA	CASTRLAGGSSYNEQFF	TGTGCCAGCACGAGACTAGCGGGGGGGAGCTCCTACAATGAGCAGTTCTTC
TRBV7-2	TRBJ1-1	NA	NA	CASSNARDMNTEAFF	TGTGCCAGCTCAAATGCTCGGGACATGAACACTGAAGCTTTCTTT
TRBV6-4	TRBJ1-5	NA	NA	CASPDRRGQPQHF	TGTGCCAGTCCTGACAGGCGAGGACAGCCCCAGCATTTT
TRBV2	TRBJ2-1	TRBD2	NA	CASSKGLYNEQFF	TGTGCCAGCAGTAAGGGACTATACAATGAGCAGTTCTTC
TRBV6-1	TRBJ2-7	TRBD1	NA	CASSVRDSSYEQYF	TGTGCCAGCAGTGTCCGGGACAGCTCCTACGAGCAGTACTTC
TRBV6-2/TRBV6-3	TRBJ1-1	TRBD1	NA	CASSYRRDRGYTEAFF	TGTGCCAGCAGTTACCGACGGGACAGGGGTTACACTGAAGCTTTCTTT
TRBV9	TRBJ2-1	TRBD1	few	CASSPGTVFDEQFF	TGTGCCAGCAGCCCCGGGACAGTATTCGATGAGCAGTTCTTC
TRBV12-3/TRBV12-4	TRBJ1-1	NA	NA	CASSPSGVRSNTEAFF	TGTGCCAGCAGCCCGTCAGGGGTCAGGTCGAACACTGAAGCTTTCTTT
TRBV5-1	TRBJ1-2	TRBD1	NA	CASSSRGLGYGYTF	TGCGCCAGCAGCTCCAGGGGGTTGGGCTATGGCTACACCTTC
TRBV27	TRBJ2-7	NA	few	CASSLERSSSYEQYF	TGTGCCAGCAGTCTCGAGCGGTCGAGCTCCTACGAGCAGTACTTC
TRBV29-1	TRBJ2-7	NA	NA	CSALGRSYEQYF	TGCAGCGCCCTGGGTAGGTCCTACGAGCAGTACTTC
TRBV30	TRBJ2-5	TRBD1	NA	CAWSVQTGGKETQYF	TGTGCCTGGAGTGTACAAACAGGGGGCAAGGAGACCCAGTACTTC
TRBV6-2/TRBV6-3	TRBJ2-7	NA	few	CASSYSPGLASYEQYF	TGTGCCAGCAGTTACTCACCGGGACTCGCCTCCTACGAGCAGTACTTC
TRBV20-1	TRBJ2-5	TRBD2	NA	CSAPAVSGILQETQYF	TGCAGTGCTCCCGCGGTTAGCGGGATATTGCAAGAGACCCAGTACTTC
TRBV5-1	TRBJ2-2	TRBD1	NA	CASSPSGQPHNTGELFF	TGCGCCAGCAGCCCCTCGGGACAGCCACATAACACCGGGGAGCTGTTTTTT
TRBV12-3/TRBV12-4	TRBJ1-2	NA	few	CASSVTGTPNYGYTF	TGTGCCAGCAGCGTAACCGGGACTCCTAACTATGGCTACACCTTC
TRBV6-2/TRBV6-3	TRBJ2-5	NA	NA	CASSYQGTRQETQYF	TGTGCCAGCAGTTACCAAGGGACCCGCCAAGAGACCCAGTACTTC
TRBV15	TRBJ1-2	NA	NA	CATSRDWTASTF	TGTGCCACCAGCAGAGATTGGACAGCGAGCACCTTC
TRBV10-3	TRBJ2-5	TRBD1	few	CAISDLGQGIETQYF	TGTGCCATCAGTGACTTAGGACAGGGGATAGAGACCCAGTACTTC
TRBV6-1	TRBJ1-1	NA	NA	CASSEARTFF	TGTGCCAGCAGTGAAGCGCGCACTTTCTTT
TRBV6-5	TRBJ1-1	NA	few	CASSYRAGRVGTEAFF	TGTGCCAGCAGTTACCGTGCAGGGCGGGTAGGCACTGAAGCTTTCTTT
TRBV7-8	TRBJ2-2	TRBD2	NA	CASSRPRTSGGFYTGELFF	TGTGCCAGCAGCCGACCTAGGACTAGCGGGGGGTTCTACACCGGGGAGCTGTTTTTT
TRBV2	TRBJ2-1	TRBD2	NA	CASRDPASGRLNEQFF	TGTGCCAGCAGGGACCCGGCTAGCGGGAGGCTCAATGAGCAGTTCTTC
TRBV20-1	TRBJ1-2	NA	few	CSARPTTVVYGYTF	TGCAGTGCTAGACCCACGACGGTAGTCTATGGCTACACCTTC
TRBV12-3/TRBV12-4	TRBJ1-3	TRBD1	few	CASSPTGTGGYTIYF	TGTGCCAGCAGCCCTACCGGGACAGGCGGCTACACCATATATTTT
TRBV28	TRBJ1-1	TRBD1	many	CASSLDPGTDVTRTLNTEAFF	TGTGCCAGCAGTCTCGACCCCGGGACAGACGTAACCAGAACCTTGAACACTGAAGCTTTCTTT
TRBV25-1	TRBJ1-6	NA	few	CASSDQTLSLGNSPLHF	TGTGCCAGCAGTGACCAAACGCTTTCGCTCGGGAATTCACCCCTCCACTTT
TRBV3-1	TRBJ2-5	NA	NA	CASSQAQGPPEETQYF	TGTGCCAGCAGCCAAGCGCAGGGGCCCCCCGAAGAGACCCAGTACTTC
TRBV2	TRBJ2-3	NA	NA	CASSDRGLKTDTQYF	TGTGCCAGCAGTGATCGAGGGCTGAAAACAGATACGCAGTATTTT
TRBV4-1	TRBJ1-2	NA	NA	CASSQAGELAGHTF	TGCGCCAGCAGCCAAGCTGGGGAGCTAGCGGGACACACCTTC
TRBV12-3/TRBV12-4	TRBJ2-1	TRBD2	few	CASSLTLGSGSSNEQFF	TGTGCCAGCAGTCTAACTCTTGGGAGCGGGAGTTCGAATGAGCAGTTCTTC
TRBV20-1	TRBJ2-3	NA	NA	CSASVPDPTQINTDTQYF	TGCAGTGCTAGTGTTCCGGACCCAACTCAAATAAACACAGATACGCAGTATTTT
TRBV12-3/TRBV12-4	TRBJ2-3	TRBD1	many	CASSLGGTGTDTQYF	TGTGCCAGCAGTTTAGGAGGGACAGGCACAGATACGCAGTATTTT
TRBV3-1	TRBJ2-1	NA	few	CASRLSDISYNEQFF	TGTGCCAGCAGACTATCAGACATCTCCTACAATGAGCAGTTCTTC
TRBV7-8	TRBJ2-1	NA	few	CASSANGVYSYNEQFF	TGTGCCAGCAGCGCGAACGGGGTGTATTCCTACAATGAGCAGTTCTTC